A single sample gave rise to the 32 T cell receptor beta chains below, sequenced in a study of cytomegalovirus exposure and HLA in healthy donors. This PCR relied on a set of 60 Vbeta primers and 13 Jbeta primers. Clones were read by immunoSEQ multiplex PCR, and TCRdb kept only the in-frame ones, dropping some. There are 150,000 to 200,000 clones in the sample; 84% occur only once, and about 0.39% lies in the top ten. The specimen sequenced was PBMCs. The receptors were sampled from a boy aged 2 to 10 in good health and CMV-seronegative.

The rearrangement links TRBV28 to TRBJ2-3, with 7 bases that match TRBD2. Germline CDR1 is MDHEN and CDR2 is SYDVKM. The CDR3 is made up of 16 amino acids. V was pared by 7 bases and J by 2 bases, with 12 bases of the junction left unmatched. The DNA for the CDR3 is TGTGCCAGCACCTCTGGGGGGAGGGGTCTCACAGATACGCAGTATTTT. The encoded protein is CASTSGGRGLTDTQYF.

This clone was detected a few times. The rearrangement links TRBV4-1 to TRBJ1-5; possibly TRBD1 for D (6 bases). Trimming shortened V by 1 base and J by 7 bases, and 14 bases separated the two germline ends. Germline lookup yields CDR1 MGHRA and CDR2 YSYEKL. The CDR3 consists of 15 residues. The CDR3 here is CASSQVRGAEQPQHF. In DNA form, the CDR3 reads TGCGCCAGCAGCCAAGTCCGGGGGGCGGAACAGCCCCAGCATTTT.

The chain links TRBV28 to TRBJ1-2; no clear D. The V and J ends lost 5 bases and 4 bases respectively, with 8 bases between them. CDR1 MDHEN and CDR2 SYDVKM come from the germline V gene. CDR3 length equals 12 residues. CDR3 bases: TGTGCCAGCAGTCCGGGATCCTATGGCTACACCTTC. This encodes CASSPGSYGYTF.

Written as DNA, the CDR3 is TGTGCCACCCACATTCTCCCCCGGACTAGCGGCAATGAGCAGTTCTTC. It is translated as CATHILPRTSGNEQFF. This sequence joins TRBV15 and TRBJ2-1; 10 bases agree with TRBD2. This CDR3 spans 16 amino acids. Trimming removed 8 bases from V and 6 bases from J; junction bases left unmatched: 13. Germline V gives CDR1 LNHNV, CDR2 YYDKDF (reference sequence). The variable domain in full, completed from reference TRBV15 and TRBJ2-1, reads DAMVIQNPRYQVTQFGKPVTLSCSQTLNHNVMYWYQQKSSQAPKLLFHYYDKDFNNEADTPDNFQSRRPNTSFCFLDIRSPGLGDTAMYLCATHILPRTSGNEQFFGPGTRLTVL.

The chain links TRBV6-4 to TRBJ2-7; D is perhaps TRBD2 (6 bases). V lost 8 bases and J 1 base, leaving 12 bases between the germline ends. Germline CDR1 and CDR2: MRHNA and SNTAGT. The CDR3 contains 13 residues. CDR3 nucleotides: TGTGCCAGCTTTGGTGGGAGGTCCTACGAGCAGTACTTC. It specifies CASFGGRSYEQYF.

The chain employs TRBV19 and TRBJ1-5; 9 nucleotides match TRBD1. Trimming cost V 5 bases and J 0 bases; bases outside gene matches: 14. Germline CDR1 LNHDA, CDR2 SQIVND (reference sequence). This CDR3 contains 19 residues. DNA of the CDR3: TGTGCCAGTAGTTCCATACAGGGGGCAGCCTACTATAGCAATCAGCCCCAGCATTTT. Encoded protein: CASSSIQGAAYYSNQPQHF.

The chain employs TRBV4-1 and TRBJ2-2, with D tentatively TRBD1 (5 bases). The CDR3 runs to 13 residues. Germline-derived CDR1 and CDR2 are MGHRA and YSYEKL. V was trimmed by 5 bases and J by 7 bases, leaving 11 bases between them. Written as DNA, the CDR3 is TGCGCCAGCAGCGCACGACAGCTCGGGGAGCTGTTTTTT. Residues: CASSARQLGELFF.

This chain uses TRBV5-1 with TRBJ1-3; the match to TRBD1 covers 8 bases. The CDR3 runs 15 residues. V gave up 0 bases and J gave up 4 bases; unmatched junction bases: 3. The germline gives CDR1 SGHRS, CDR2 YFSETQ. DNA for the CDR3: TGCGCCAGCAGCTTGGCAGGGGGCCTGGGAAACACCATATATTTT. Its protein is CASSLAGGLGNTIYF.

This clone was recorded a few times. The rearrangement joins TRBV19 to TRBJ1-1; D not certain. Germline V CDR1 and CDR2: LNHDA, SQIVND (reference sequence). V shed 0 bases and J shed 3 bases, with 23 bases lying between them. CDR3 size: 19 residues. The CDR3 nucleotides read TGTGCCAGTAGTATAGATGCTCGGGAGGGTTTCGATAGGGACACTGAAGCTTTCTTT. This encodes CASSIDAREGFDRDTEAFF.

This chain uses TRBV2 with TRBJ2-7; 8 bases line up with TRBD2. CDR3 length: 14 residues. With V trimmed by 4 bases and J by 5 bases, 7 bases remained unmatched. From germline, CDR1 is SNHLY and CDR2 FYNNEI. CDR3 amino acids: CASSVGRGVHEQYF. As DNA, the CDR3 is TGTGCCAGCAGTGTTGGGCGGGGGGTCCACGAGCAGTACTTC.

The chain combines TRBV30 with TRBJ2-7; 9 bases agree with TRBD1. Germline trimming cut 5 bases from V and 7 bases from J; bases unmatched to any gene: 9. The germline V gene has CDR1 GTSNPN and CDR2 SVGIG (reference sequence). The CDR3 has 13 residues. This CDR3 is CAWGIGQGREQYF. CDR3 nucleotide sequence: TGTGCCTGGGGTATTGGACAGGGGCGGGAGCAGTACTTC.

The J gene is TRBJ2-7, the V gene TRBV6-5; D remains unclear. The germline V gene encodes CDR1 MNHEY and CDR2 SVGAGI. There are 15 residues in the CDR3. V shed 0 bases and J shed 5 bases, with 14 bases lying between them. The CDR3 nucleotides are TGTGCCAGCAGTTACTCGTTCTCCAGCAGCGACGAGCAGTACTTC. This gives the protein CASSYSFSSSDEQYF.

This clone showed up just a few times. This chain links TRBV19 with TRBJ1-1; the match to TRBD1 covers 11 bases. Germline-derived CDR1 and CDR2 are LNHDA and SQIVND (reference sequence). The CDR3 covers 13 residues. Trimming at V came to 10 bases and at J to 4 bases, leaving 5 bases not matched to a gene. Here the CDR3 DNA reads TGTGCCATATACGGGACAGGGGGCACTGAAGCTTTCTTT. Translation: CAIYGTGGTEAFF.

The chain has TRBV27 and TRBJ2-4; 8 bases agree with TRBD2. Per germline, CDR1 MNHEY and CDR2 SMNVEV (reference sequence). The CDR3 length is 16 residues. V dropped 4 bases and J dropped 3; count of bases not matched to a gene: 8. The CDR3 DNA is TGTGCCAGCAGTTCACTAGCGGCTGGATTCAAAAACATTCAGTACTTC. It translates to CASSSLAAGFKNIQYF.

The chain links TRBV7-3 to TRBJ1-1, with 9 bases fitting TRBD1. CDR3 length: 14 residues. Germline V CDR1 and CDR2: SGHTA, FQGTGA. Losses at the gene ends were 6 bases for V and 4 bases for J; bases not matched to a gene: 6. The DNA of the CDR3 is TGTGCCAGCAGAGACCCGGGACAGGGCACTGAAGCTTTCTTT. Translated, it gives CASRDPGQGTEAFF.

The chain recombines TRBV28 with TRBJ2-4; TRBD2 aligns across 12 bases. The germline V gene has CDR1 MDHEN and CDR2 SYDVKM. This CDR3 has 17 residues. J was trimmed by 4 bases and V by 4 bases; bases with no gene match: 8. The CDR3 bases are TGTGCCAGCAGTTGGACTAGCGGGACACCCATTAAAAACATTCAGTACTTC. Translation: CASSWTSGTPIKNIQYF.

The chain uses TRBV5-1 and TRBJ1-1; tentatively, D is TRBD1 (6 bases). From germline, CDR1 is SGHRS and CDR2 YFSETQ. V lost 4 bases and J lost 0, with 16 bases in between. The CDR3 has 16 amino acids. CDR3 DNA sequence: TGCGCCAGCAGCCCATTTTCAACAGGGCTGAACACTGAAGCTTTCTTT. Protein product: CASSPFSTGLNTEAFF. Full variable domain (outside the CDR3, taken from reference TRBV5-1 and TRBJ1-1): KAGVTQTPRYLIKTRGQQVTLSCSPISGHRSVSWYQQTPGQGLQFLFEYFSETQRNKGNFPGRFSGRQFSNSRSEMNVSTLELGDSALYLCASSPFSTGLNTEAFFGQGTRLTVV.

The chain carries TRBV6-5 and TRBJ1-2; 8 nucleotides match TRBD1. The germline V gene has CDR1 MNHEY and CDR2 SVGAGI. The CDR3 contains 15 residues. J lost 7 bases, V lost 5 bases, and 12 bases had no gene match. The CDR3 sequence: CASSPGRQGAVGYTF. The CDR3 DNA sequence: TGTGCCAGCAGTCCTGGGAGGCAGGGGGCGGTTGGCTACACCTTC.

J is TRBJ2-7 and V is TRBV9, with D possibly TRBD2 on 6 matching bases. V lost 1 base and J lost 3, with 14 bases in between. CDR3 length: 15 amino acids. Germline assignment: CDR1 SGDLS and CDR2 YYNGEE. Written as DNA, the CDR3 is TGTGCCAGCAGCGTATACGGGGGACCTCTCTACGAGCAGTACTTC. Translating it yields CASSVYGGPLYEQYF.

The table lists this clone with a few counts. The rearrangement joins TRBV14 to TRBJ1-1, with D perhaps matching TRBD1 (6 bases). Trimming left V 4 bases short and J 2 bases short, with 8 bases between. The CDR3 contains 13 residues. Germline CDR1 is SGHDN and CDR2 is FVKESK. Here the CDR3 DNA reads TGTGCCAGCAGCCGACAGGTTAACACTGAAGCTTTCTTT. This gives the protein CASSRQVNTEAFF.

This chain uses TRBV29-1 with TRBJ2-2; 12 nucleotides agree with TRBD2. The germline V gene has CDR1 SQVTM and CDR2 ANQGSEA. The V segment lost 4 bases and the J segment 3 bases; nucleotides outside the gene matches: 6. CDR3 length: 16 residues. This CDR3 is CSVVLAGGMDTGELFF. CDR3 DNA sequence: TGCAGCGTTGTTCTAGCGGGAGGGATGGACACCGGGGAGCTGTTTTTT.

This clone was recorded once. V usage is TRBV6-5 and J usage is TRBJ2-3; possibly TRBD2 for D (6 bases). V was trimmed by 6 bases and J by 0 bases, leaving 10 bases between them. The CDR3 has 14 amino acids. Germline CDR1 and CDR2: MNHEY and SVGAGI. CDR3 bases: TGTGCCAGCAGGTTAGCGGAAAGCACAGATACGCAGTATTTT. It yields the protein CASRLAESTDTQYF.

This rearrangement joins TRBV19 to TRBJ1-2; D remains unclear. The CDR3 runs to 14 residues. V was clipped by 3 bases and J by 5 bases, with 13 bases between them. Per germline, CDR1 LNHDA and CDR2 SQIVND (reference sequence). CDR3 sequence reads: CASSMDSERYGYTF. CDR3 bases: TGTGCCAGTAGTATGGACTCGGAACGGTATGGCTACACCTTC. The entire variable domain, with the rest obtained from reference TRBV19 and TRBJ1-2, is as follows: DGGITQSPKYLFRKEGQNVTLSCEQNLNHDAMYWYRQDPGQGLRLIYYSQIVNDFQKGDIAEGYSVSREKKESFPLTVTSAQKNPTAFYLCASSMDSERYGYTFGSGTRLTVV.

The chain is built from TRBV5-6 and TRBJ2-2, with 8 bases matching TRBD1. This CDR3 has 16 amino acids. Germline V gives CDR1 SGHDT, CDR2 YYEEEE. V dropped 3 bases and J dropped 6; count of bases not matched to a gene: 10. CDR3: CASSYWTGLVPGELFF. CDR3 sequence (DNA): TGTGCCAGCAGCTACTGGACAGGGTTGGTTCCCGGGGAGCTGTTTTTT.

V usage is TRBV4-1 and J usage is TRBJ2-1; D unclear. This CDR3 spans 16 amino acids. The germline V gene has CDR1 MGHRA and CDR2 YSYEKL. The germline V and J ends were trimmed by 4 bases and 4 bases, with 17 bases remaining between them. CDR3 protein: CASSRLEAISYNEQFF. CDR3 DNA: TGCGCCAGCAGCCGTCTCGAAGCGATCTCTTACAATGAGCAGTTCTTC.

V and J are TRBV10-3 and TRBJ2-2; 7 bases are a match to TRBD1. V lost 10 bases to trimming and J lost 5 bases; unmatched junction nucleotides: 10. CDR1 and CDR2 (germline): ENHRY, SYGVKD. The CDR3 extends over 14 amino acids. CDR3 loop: CATDRDSGTGELFF. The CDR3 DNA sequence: TGTGCCACCGACCGGGACAGTGGGACCGGGGAGCTGTTTTTT.

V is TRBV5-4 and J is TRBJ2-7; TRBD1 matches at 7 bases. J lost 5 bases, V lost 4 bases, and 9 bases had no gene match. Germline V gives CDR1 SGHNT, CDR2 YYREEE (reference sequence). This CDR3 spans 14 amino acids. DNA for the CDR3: TGTGCCAGCAGCGTGACAGGGATCGAGGACGAGCAGTACTTC. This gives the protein CASSVTGIEDEQYF.

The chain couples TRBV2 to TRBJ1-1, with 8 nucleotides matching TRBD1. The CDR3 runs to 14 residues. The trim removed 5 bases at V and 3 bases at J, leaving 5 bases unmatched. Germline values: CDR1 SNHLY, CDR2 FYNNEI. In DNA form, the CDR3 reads TGTGCCAGCAGTATCCGGACAGGGTACACTGAAGCTTTCTTT. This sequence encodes CASSIRTGYTEAFF.

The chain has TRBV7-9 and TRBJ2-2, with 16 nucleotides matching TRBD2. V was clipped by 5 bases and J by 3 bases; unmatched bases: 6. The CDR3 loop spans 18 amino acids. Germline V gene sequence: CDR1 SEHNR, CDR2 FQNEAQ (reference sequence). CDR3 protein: CASSPGTSGRGYTGELFF. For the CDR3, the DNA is TGTGCCAGCAGCCCCGGGACTAGCGGGAGGGGGTACACCGGGGAGCTGTTTTTT.

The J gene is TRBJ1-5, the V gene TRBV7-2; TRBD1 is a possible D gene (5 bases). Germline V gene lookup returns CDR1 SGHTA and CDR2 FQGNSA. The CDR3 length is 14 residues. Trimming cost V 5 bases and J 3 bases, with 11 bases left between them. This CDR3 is CASSLGGDNQPQHF. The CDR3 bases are TGTGCCAGCAGCCTGGGGGGGGACAATCAGCCCCAGCATTTT.

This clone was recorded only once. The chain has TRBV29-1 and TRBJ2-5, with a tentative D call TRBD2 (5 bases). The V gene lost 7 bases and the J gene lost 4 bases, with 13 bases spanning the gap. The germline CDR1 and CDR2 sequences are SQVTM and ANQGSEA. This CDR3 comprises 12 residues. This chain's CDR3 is CSASGSAETQYF. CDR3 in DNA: TGCAGCGCTTCGGGTAGCGCAGAGACCCAGTACTTC.

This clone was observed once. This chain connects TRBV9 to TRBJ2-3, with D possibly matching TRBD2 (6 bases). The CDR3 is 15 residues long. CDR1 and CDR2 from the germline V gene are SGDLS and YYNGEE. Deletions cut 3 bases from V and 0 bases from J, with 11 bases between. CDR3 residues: CASSDGDSSTDTQYF. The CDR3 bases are TGTGCCAGCAGCGATGGGGACTCTAGCACAGATACGCAGTATTTT.